These 30 T cell receptor beta chains were sequenced from one sample in a study of T cell responses to AZD1222 COVID-19 vaccine. The assay was immunoSEQ multiplex PCR, and TCRdb's table has in-frame clones only and misses some. The table has 57,000 or so clones, 76% seen once. The material was peripheral blood, obtained on day 0 of AZD1222 vaccination. These TCRs come from an adult in good health.

The rearrangement uses TRBV7-9 and TRBJ2-7, with TRBD1 identical over 9 bases. V dropped 4 bases and J dropped 3; count of bases not matched to a gene: 10. Germline CDR1 reads SEHNR; CDR2 reads FQNEAQ (reference sequence). This CDR3 comprises 16 residues. The CDR3 nucleotides are TGTGCCAGCAGCTCACAGGGACAGGGAGGGGGCTACGAGCAGTACTTC. This codes for CASSSQGQGGGYEQYF.

This chain uses TRBV18 with TRBJ2-2; D uncertain. Germline values: CDR1 KGHSH, CDR2 LQKENI. The V end lost 0 bases, the J end lost 0 bases, and 8 bases lay between the germline ends. This CDR3 has 16 residues. CDR3 nucleotide sequence: TGTGCCAGCTCACCACCCTCGAGAGCGAACACCGGGGAGCTGTTTTTT. Translating it yields CASSPPSRANTGELFF.

J is TRBJ1-1 and V is TRBV7-8, with D maybe TRBD1 (5 bases). The CDR3 consists of 14 residues. V gave up 7 bases and J gave up 3 bases, with 15 bases separating them. Germline lookup yields CDR1 SGHVS and CDR2 FQNEAQ. This CDR3 reads CASTQSPGDTEAFF. As DNA, the CDR3 is TGTGCCAGCACCCAGTCACCGGGGGACACTGAAGCTTTCTTT.

The CDR3 loop reads CSAKTGSTDTQYF. The CDR3 region has the DNA TGCAGCGCTAAGACAGGGAGCACAGATACGCAGTATTTT. The rearrangement uses TRBV29-1 and TRBJ2-3; 7 positions agree with TRBD1. Germline loops: CDR1 SQVTM, CDR2 ANQGSEA. V was pared by 7 bases and J by 0 bases, with 4 bases of the junction left unmatched. This CDR3 region has 13 residues.

This clone was seen once. The rearrangement joins TRBV6-5 to TRBJ1-2; D call uncertain. The V gene's germline CDR1 is MNHEY and CDR2 SVGAGI. The V end was cut by 6 bases, the J end by 4 bases, with 15 bases between. The CDR3 sequence is 14 residues long. The CDR3 bases are TGTGCCAGCAGCCCCGTGGGTGGGATCTATGGCTACACCTTC. Its translation: CASSPVGGIYGYTF.

The J gene is TRBJ1-1, the V gene TRBV7-2; D gene uncertain. The germline gives CDR1 SGHTA, CDR2 FQGNSA. With 5 bases removed from V and 0 bases from J, the gap between germline ends came to 10 bases. CDR3 length: 14 amino acids. The CDR3 region is CASSPTPVNTEAFF. DNA of the CDR3: TGTGCCAGCAGCCCTACTCCGGTGAACACTGAAGCTTTCTTT.

The V call is TRBV18, the J call TRBJ2-5; perhaps TRBD1 as D (5 bases). Trimming took off 0 bases at V and 5 bases at J, with 13 bases between the two ends. The CDR3 spans 15 residues. The germline V gene encodes CDR1 KGHSH and CDR2 LQKENI. The CDR3 protein is CASSPPSQPGETQYF. As DNA, the CDR3 is TGTGCCAGCTCACCACCATCACAGCCAGGGGAGACCCAGTACTTC.

The chain couples TRBV28 to TRBJ2-7; D remains ambiguous. The CDR3 runs 13 residues. Trimming stripped 6 bases from V and 8 bases from J, with 17 bases between. Germline lookup yields CDR1 MDHEN and CDR2 SYDVKM. The CDR3 DNA follows: TGTGCCAGCAGATTCCAAACCCAAACTAAGCAGTACTTC. It is translated as CASRFQTQTKQYF. The full variable domain, with the rest looked up from reference TRBV28 and TRBJ2-7, is DVKVTQSSRYLVKRTGEKVFLECVQDMDHENMFWYRQDPGLGLRLIYFSYDVKMKEKGDIPEGYSVSREKKERFSLILESASTNQTSMYLCASRFQTQTKQYFGPGTRLTVT.

This sequence joins TRBV27 and TRBJ1-3; D not resolved. Germline lookup yields CDR1 MNHEY and CDR2 SMNVEV (reference sequence). V dropped 5 bases and J dropped 0 bases, with 11 bases sitting between them. The CDR3 length is 15 residues. The CDR3 spells CASSPTLSSGNTIYF. CDR3 sequence (DNA): TGTGCCAGCAGTCCTACTCTGTCCTCTGGAAACACCATATATTTT.

The gene calls are TRBV2 and TRBJ1-2; TRBD1 matches 7 bases. V lost 5 bases, J lost 6 bases, and 9 bases stayed unmatched. The CDR3 consists of 14 residues. Looked up from germline, CDR1 is SNHLY and CDR2 is FYNNEI. DNA for the CDR3: TGTGCCAGCAGTCGACAGGGAACGAGAAATGGCTACACCTTC. This encodes CASSRQGTRNGYTF.

The rearrangement links TRBV7-9 to TRBJ1-4; no reliable D call. Trimming took 6 bases from V and 6 from J, leaving 17 bases between them. CDR1 and CDR2 from the germline V gene are SEHNR and FQNEAQ (reference sequence). This CDR3 has 15 residues. CDR3 coding DNA: TGTGCCAGCAGGGCCAATCACGGGCTAGATGAAAAACTGTTTTTT. Translated: CASRANHGLDEKLFF.

This chain connects TRBV10-3 to TRBJ2-7; perhaps TRBD1 as D (7 bases). Germline V gives CDR1 ENHRY, CDR2 SYGVKD. V was clipped by 8 bases and J by 0 bases, with 11 bases between them. The CDR3 extends over 13 amino acids. CDR3 sequence: CAIGGTDSYEQYF. The CDR3, as DNA: TGTGCCATCGGGGGGACAGACTCCTACGAGCAGTACTTC.

The chain is built from TRBV19 and TRBJ1-3; tentative D call: TRBD1 (5 bases). The CDR3 totals 17 residues. V was cut by 7 bases and J by 0 bases, with 19 bases left in between. CDR1 and CDR2 from the germline V gene are LNHDA and SQIVND (reference sequence). The CDR3 loop is CASTPTWGGGSGNTIYF. In nucleotides, the CDR3 is TGTGCCAGTACCCCAACGTGGGGCGGAGGCTCTGGAAACACCATATATTTT.

The V gene is TRBV28, the J gene TRBJ1-2; D is unclear. The CDR3 has 14 amino acids. Trimming removed 7 bases at V and 7 bases at J, with 19 bases between. The germline V gene has CDR1 MDHEN and CDR2 SYDVKM. CDR3 sequence reads: CASKRREPTSGYTF. The CDR3 coding sequence is TGTGCCAGCAAACGACGGGAACCAACAAGTGGCTACACCTTC.

This clone was seen more than once but under ten times. This sample includes further DNA sequences coding for the same CDR3. The chain couples TRBV27 to TRBJ2-7, with a weak D call TRBD2 (6 bases). Trimming left V 6 bases short and J 2 bases short, with 8 bases between. Germline V lookup: CDR1 MNHEY, CDR2 SMNVEV (reference sequence). The CDR3 extends over 12 amino acids. Here the CDR3 DNA reads TGTGCCAGCAGCCCGGGGGCCTACGAGCAGTACTTC. Its protein is CASSPGAYEQYF.

This clone was seen only a few times. The chain is built from TRBV7-9 and TRBJ1-1; D is unresolved. The CDR3 runs to 13 residues. Germline CDR1 is SEHNR and CDR2 is FQNEAQ (reference sequence). With 6 bases removed from V and 0 bases from J, the gap between germline ends came to 8 bases. The CDR3 is CASRPTLNTEAFF. CDR3 in DNA: TGTGCCAGCAGGCCGACTCTGAACACTGAAGCTTTCTTT. The full variable domain, its missing parts supplied by reference TRBV7-9 and TRBJ1-1, is DTGVSQNPRHKITKRGQNVTFRCDPISEHNRLYWYRQTLGQGPEFLTYFQNEAQLEKSRLLSDRFSAERPKGSFSTLEIQRTEQGDSAMYLCASRPTLNTEAFFGQGTRLTVV.

With respect to this clone: Other nucleotide sequences in the sample specify the same CDR3. J is TRBJ1-2 and V is TRBV5-1, with D unresolved. CDR1 and CDR2 (germline): SGHRS, YFSETQ. V lost 2 bases and J lost 3, with 5 bases in between. This CDR3 region has 12 residues. The CDR3 DNA sequence: TGCGCCAGCAGCTTAACAGACTATGGCTACACCTTC. Translating it yields CASSLTDYGYTF.

The V and J genes are TRBV27 and TRBJ2-3; 9 bases are shared with TRBD2. CDR1 and CDR2 from the germline V gene are MNHEY and SMNVEV (reference sequence). The CDR3 covers 15 residues. V was pared by 8 bases and J by 1 base, with 7 bases of the junction left unmatched. The CDR3 DNA reads TGTGCCAGCGGCGAGCGGGGGGCGGGCACAGATACGCAGTATTTT. This encodes CASGERGAGTDTQYF.

This clone was observed once. The chain uses TRBV23-1 and TRBJ1-2, with D unclear. Being an ORF, TRBV23-1 has a function that is uncertain. The CDR3 totals 13 residues. Trimming left V 7 bases short and J 2 bases short, with 11 bases between. The CDR3 loop is CASTGRLNYGYTF. In DNA form, the CDR3 reads TGCGCCAGCACCGGAAGACTAAACTATGGCTACACCTTC.

V usage is TRBV6-6 and J usage is TRBJ1-5; perhaps TRBD1 as D (5 bases). The CDR3 has 16 amino acids. Trimming left V 4 bases short and J 0 bases short, with 13 bases between. CDR1 is MNHNY and CDR2 is SVGAGI in the germline V gene (reference sequence). CDR3: CASSSGSSHSNQPQHF. The DNA of the CDR3 is TGTGCCAGCAGTTCAGGGTCATCACATAGCAATCAGCCCCAGCATTTT.

The CDR3 spells CASSNPGGKRGSNEQFF. The CDR3, as DNA: TGTGCCAGCAGCAATCCTGGGGGCAAGCGGGGGTCCAATGAGCAGTTCTTC. The J gene is TRBJ2-1, the V gene TRBV21-1; the table calls TRBD2, which could not be checked here. TRBV21-1 is marked as a pseudogene. The CDR3 contains 17 residues.

The chain uses TRBV2 and TRBJ1-2; D is unresolved. Germline CDR1 SNHLY, CDR2 FYNNEI. The V and J ends lost 6 bases and 2 bases respectively, with 16 bases between them. This CDR3 region has 15 residues. CDR3 loop: CASSGSGFRNYGYTF. In DNA form, the CDR3 reads TGTGCCAGCAGCGGAAGCGGGTTTAGGAACTATGGCTACACCTTC. Drawing the rest from reference TRBV2 and TRBJ1-2, the complete variable domain is EPEVTQTPSHQVTQMGQEVILRCVPISNHLYFYWYRQILGQKVEFLVSFYNNEISEKSEIFDDQFSVERPDGSNFTLKIRSTKLEDSAMYFCASSGSGFRNYGYTFGSGTRLTVV.

The rearrangement links TRBV6-2 or TRBV6-3 to TRBJ2-7, with D unresolved. V was trimmed by 6 bases and J by 2 bases, leaving 14 bases between them. Germline CDR1 is MNHEY and CDR2 is SVGEGT. The CDR3 covers 14 residues. CDR3 amino acids: CASSPLTDPYEQYF. The CDR3 region has the DNA TGTGCCAGCAGCCCCTTGACGGACCCCTACGAGCAGTACTTC.

The V call is TRBV15, the J call TRBJ1-1; D unclear. The ends were cut back, 0 bases at V and 5 bases at J, with 10 bases in the middle. This CDR3 is built from 14 residues. The germline V gene encodes CDR1 LNHNV and CDR2 YYDKDF (reference sequence). The CDR3 bases are TGTGCCACCAGCAGAGACGCCACCCGGACTGAAGCTTTCTTT. Amino acid sequence: CATSRDATRTEAFF.

CDR3 nucleotides: TGTGCCAGCACCGGGCGGGAGAACACTGAAGCTTTCTTT. It translates to CASTGRENTEAFF. V and J are TRBV2 and TRBJ1-1, with D hard to call. Germline V gene sequence: CDR1 SNHLY, CDR2 FYNNEI. Trimming pared 7 bases from V and 1 base from J, leaving 10 bases between. The CDR3 covers 13 residues.

The rearrangement links TRBV7-9 to TRBJ2-3; no clear D. With 7 bases removed from V and 10 bases from J, the gap between germline ends came to 15 bases. The germline CDR1 and CDR2 sequences are SEHNR and FQNEAQ (reference sequence). This CDR3 spans 12 amino acids. CDR3 sequence (DNA): TGTGCCAGCATCGAAATTGGGGTATCGCAGTATTTT. This codes for CASIEIGVSQYF.

This clone was observed a single time. J is TRBJ2-4 and V is TRBV6-2 or TRBV6-3; D unresolved. V was pared by 4 bases and J by 1 base, with 8 bases between. Germline CDR1 MNHEY, CDR2 SVGEGT. The CDR3 is 14 residues long. CDR3 amino acids: CASSFSAAKNIQYF. The DNA for the CDR3 is TGTGCCAGCAGTTTTTCGGCGGCCAAAAACATTCAGTACTTC.

V gene TRBV4-1 combines with J gene TRBJ2-1; 10 bases match TRBD1. The CDR3 has 15 amino acids. Germline V gives CDR1 MGHRA, CDR2 YSYEKL. V lost 5 bases, J lost 9 bases, and 10 bases stayed unmatched. As DNA, the CDR3 is TGCGCCAGCAGCTATGACAGGGGGCCACGCAGTGAGCAGTTCTTC. Protein sequence: CASSYDRGPRSEQFF.

This sequence joins TRBV18 and TRBJ1-1, with D uncertain. This CDR3 is 14 amino acids long. The V gene lost 5 bases and the J gene lost 1 base, with 11 bases spanning the gap. Germline V CDR1 and CDR2: KGHSH, LQKENI. CDR3 sequence (DNA): TGTGCCAGCTCAGGGCAGCTTGAGAACACTGAAGCTTTCTTT. This codes for CASSGQLENTEAFF.

The rearrangement joins TRBV7-2 to TRBJ2-2; no reliable D call. Per germline, CDR1 SGHTA and CDR2 FQGNSA. Trimming removed 4 bases at V and 0 bases at J, with 6 bases between. CDR3 length: 14 amino acids. The CDR3 DNA follows: TGTGCCAGCAGCTACACTACGAACACCGGGGAGCTGTTTTTT. It encodes CASSYTTNTGELFF.